Listed below are T cell receptor beta chains from one sample, sequenced in a study of shared T cell receptors in the human thymus. Assay: immunoSEQ multiplex PCR; the TCRdb copy retains only in-frame clones and omits some. The sample carries approximately 760,000 clones, approximately 85% recorded once. The data also belong to a second study, concerning human thymus T cells.

The sequenced material came from thymocytes. Source of these receptors: a girl in the first two years of life with a congenital heart defect. CDR3s include the opening cysteine and the closing phenylalanine or tryptophan. The order of the fields is CDR3 DNA, CDR3 protein, J gene, clone size, D gene, V gene. A D gene is named only where the DNA matches it firmly. Expanded clones are given a class, and other clones once, few, many or no size at all.

cdr3_nt: TGTGCCAGCAGTACCACAGGGGAAACCTTC; cdr3_aa: CASSTTGETF; j_call: TRBJ1-2; clone_size: .; d_call: TRBD1; v_call: TRBV6-1
cdr3_nt: TGTGCCAGCAGCTTGTTTGGAACGGAGGGGAACACTGAAGCTTTCTTT; cdr3_aa: CASSLFGTEGNTEAFF; j_call: TRBJ1-1; clone_size: .; d_call: .; v_call: TRBV5-5
cdr3_nt: TGTGCTAGTGGTTTGGTATCTTATACATACAATGAGCAGTTCTTC; cdr3_aa: CASGLVSYTYNEQFF; j_call: TRBJ2-1; clone_size: .; d_call: .; v_call: TRBV12-5
cdr3_nt: TGCGCCAGCAGCCGGCCTACAGGGGGCGGTAGGTATGGCTACACCTTC; cdr3_aa: CASSRPTGGGRYGYTF; j_call: TRBJ1-2; clone_size: .; d_call: TRBD1; v_call: TRBV4-1
cdr3_nt: TGTGCCATCAGTGAGTTGACCGGGACAGGGGTCTACGAGCAGTACTTC; cdr3_aa: CAISELTGTGVYEQYF; j_call: TRBJ2-7; clone_size: .; d_call: TRBD1; v_call: TRBV10-3
cdr3_nt: TGTGCCAGCAGCGTCCAGTATCAGGGACAGGGTGAATCAGAGAACTATGGCTACACCTTC; cdr3_aa: CASSVQYQGQGESENYGYTF; j_call: TRBJ1-2; clone_size: .; d_call: TRBD1; v_call: TRBV9
cdr3_nt: TGTGCCAGCAGTTACTCTCGGGACAAAGATAATGAAAAACTGTTTTTT; cdr3_aa: CASSYSRDKDNEKLFF; j_call: TRBJ1-4; clone_size: .; d_call: .; v_call: TRBV6-5
cdr3_nt: TGTGCCAGCAGTTTCCCACCGTCCGGTCAGCCCCAGCATTTT; cdr3_aa: CASSFPPSGQPQHF; j_call: TRBJ1-5; clone_size: .; d_call: .; v_call: TRBV28
cdr3_nt: TGTGCCAGTAGTACGCCGGGACTGTATAGCAATCAGCCCCAGCATTTT; cdr3_aa: CASSTPGLYSNQPQHF; j_call: TRBJ1-5; clone_size: .; d_call: .; v_call: TRBV19
cdr3_nt: TGCAGTGGGAGGACAGGCTATGGCTACACCTTC; cdr3_aa: CSGRTGYGYTF; j_call: TRBJ1-2; clone_size: .; d_call: TRBD1; v_call: TRBV20-1
cdr3_nt: TGTGCCAGCAGCGAACGTCTGACTAGCGGTCCTTGGCAGACCCAGTACTTC; cdr3_aa: CASSERLTSGPWQTQYF; j_call: TRBJ2-5; clone_size: .; d_call: TRBD2; v_call: TRBV6-1
cdr3_nt: TGTGCCAGCAATCCGGGACAGGGGACTAGGAACACTGAAGCTTTCTTT; cdr3_aa: CASNPGQGTRNTEAFF; j_call: TRBJ1-1; clone_size: .; d_call: TRBD1; v_call: TRBV9
cdr3_nt: TGTGCCAGCAGCTACGGAGGTAGGGTGCACGATGAGCAGTTCTTC; cdr3_aa: CASSYGGRVHDEQFF; j_call: TRBJ2-1; clone_size: .; d_call: .; v_call: TRBV7-8
cdr3_nt: TGTGCCATCTCCAGGGGGGACCAAGAGACCCAGTACTTC; cdr3_aa: CAISRGDQETQYF; j_call: TRBJ2-5; clone_size: .; d_call: .; v_call: TRBV25-1
cdr3_nt: TGTGCCAGCAGTGACAGGGACTTTTCGAAAGCTTTCTTT; cdr3_aa: CASSDRDFSKAFF; j_call: TRBJ1-1; clone_size: .; d_call: .; v_call: TRBV25-1
cdr3_nt: TGTGCCAGCAGGATGACAGGGAATGGCTACACCTTC; cdr3_aa: CASRMTGNGYTF; j_call: TRBJ1-2; clone_size: .; d_call: TRBD1; v_call: TRBV2
cdr3_nt: TGTGCCAGCATCATAGGGGGGACAGCTAATTCACCCCTCCACTTT; cdr3_aa: CASIIGGTANSPLHF; j_call: TRBJ1-6; clone_size: .; d_call: TRBD1; v_call: TRBV6-6
cdr3_nt: TGTGCCAGCAGCTTGGCCCGGGGGAGCCAAGAGACCCAGTACTTC; cdr3_aa: CASSLARGSQETQYF; j_call: TRBJ2-5; clone_size: .; d_call: .; v_call: TRBV5-4
cdr3_nt: TGCGCCAGCAAATTCCAGCCGAGGACTAGGTTTCATCCCGGGGAGCTGTTTTTT; cdr3_aa: CASKFQPRTRFHPGELFF; j_call: TRBJ2-2; clone_size: .; d_call: TRBD2; v_call: TRBV5-1
cdr3_nt: TGTGCCAGTTCAGGGTTCCAGCCCCAGCATTTT; cdr3_aa: CASSGFQPQHF; j_call: TRBJ1-5; clone_size: .; d_call: .; v_call: TRBV6-1
cdr3_nt: TGTGCCAGCAGCGATGAGGCCGGGTCCCCCAGCACTGAAGCTTTCTTT; cdr3_aa: CASSDEAGSPSTEAFF; j_call: TRBJ1-1; clone_size: few; d_call: .; v_call: TRBV7-9
cdr3_nt: TGTGCCAGCAGTTTATCATTAGGACAGACCCTCTACGAGCAGTACTTC; cdr3_aa: CASSLSLGQTLYEQYF; j_call: TRBJ2-7; clone_size: once; d_call: .; v_call: TRBV28
cdr3_nt: TGTGCCAGCAGCGTAGCAGGGGCCTCTCCCACAGATACGCAGTATTTT; cdr3_aa: CASSVAGASPTDTQYF; j_call: TRBJ2-3; clone_size: .; d_call: .; v_call: TRBV9
cdr3_nt: TGTGCCAGCAGCCAAGAGGTTTCGAGCCCGAACACCGGGGAGCTGTTTTTT; cdr3_aa: CASSQEVSSPNTGELFF; j_call: TRBJ2-2; clone_size: once; d_call: .; v_call: TRBV14
cdr3_nt: TGTGCCAGCAGCCAAGATCTTGGAGGGACTAAAGAGACCCAGTACTTC; cdr3_aa: CASSQDLGGTKETQYF; j_call: TRBJ2-5; clone_size: few; d_call: TRBD2; v_call: TRBV14
cdr3_nt: TGCAGCGTCCGGGGGGGTCCGAACACCGGGGAGCTGTTTTTT; cdr3_aa: CSVRGGPNTGELFF; j_call: TRBJ2-2; clone_size: .; d_call: TRBD2; v_call: TRBV29-1
cdr3_nt: TGTGCCAGCAGCCCCGCGGGGATAAGTGAAAAACTGTTTTTT; cdr3_aa: CASSPAGISEKLFF; j_call: TRBJ1-4; clone_size: .; d_call: .; v_call: TRBV6-5
cdr3_nt: TGTGCCAGCAGTGTCACAGGGAGTAATGAGCAGTTCTTC; cdr3_aa: CASSVTGSNEQFF; j_call: TRBJ2-1; clone_size: .; d_call: .; v_call: TRBV6-1
cdr3_nt: TGTGCCAGCAGCTCAGGCCAGAGGGCAGAGACCCAGTACTTC; cdr3_aa: CASSSGQRAETQYF; j_call: TRBJ2-5; clone_size: .; d_call: .; v_call: TRBV5-4
cdr3_nt: TGTGCCAGCAGCTTTGAAACCCCGGACAGCTCCTACGAGCAGTACTTC; cdr3_aa: CASSFETPDSSYEQYF; j_call: TRBJ2-7; clone_size: .; d_call: .; v_call: TRBV5-6
cdr3_nt: TGTGCCAGCAGCCTACCCAGGGCCGCTATGAACACTGAAGCTTTCTTT; cdr3_aa: CASSLPRAAMNTEAFF; j_call: TRBJ1-1; clone_size: .; d_call: .; v_call: TRBV4-2
cdr3_nt: TGTGCCAGCAGCTTGGCGATAGGACTAGCGGGTAACACCGGGGAGCTGTTTTTT; cdr3_aa: CASSLAIGLAGNTGELFF; j_call: TRBJ2-2; clone_size: .; d_call: TRBD2; v_call: TRBV5-6
cdr3_nt: TGTGCCAGCAGTTTAGGGACAGGGAGTCAGCCCCAGCATTTT; cdr3_aa: CASSLGTGSQPQHF; j_call: TRBJ1-5; clone_size: .; d_call: TRBD1; v_call: TRBV27
cdr3_nt: TGCGCCAGCAGCCTGACAAACGCCATGACCCGGGACTACCCCACAGATACGCAGTATTTT; cdr3_aa: CASSLTNAMTRDYPTDTQYF; j_call: TRBJ2-3; clone_size: .; d_call: TRBD2; v_call: TRBV4-1
cdr3_nt: TGTGCCAGCAGTTTATGCCCCGGTCTGATGGGGCAGGGGTCCTACAATGAGCAGTTCTTC; cdr3_aa: CASSLCPGLMGQGSYNEQFF; j_call: TRBJ2-1; clone_size: once; d_call: .; v_call: TRBV28
cdr3_nt: TGCGCCAGCAGCTTAAATACCGGGACAGGGAATGAAAAACTGTTTTTT; cdr3_aa: CASSLNTGTGNEKLFF; j_call: TRBJ1-4; clone_size: .; d_call: TRBD1; v_call: TRBV5-1
cdr3_nt: TGTGCCAGCAGCTTAGGGAACGGGATTGAGGTTGTCGGCTACACCTTC; cdr3_aa: CASSLGNGIEVVGYTF; j_call: TRBJ1-2; clone_size: .; d_call: .; v_call: TRBV7-9
cdr3_nt: TGCGCCAGCAGCTTGGCAGGGGACAGCTCCTACAATGAGCAGTTCTTC; cdr3_aa: CASSLAGDSSYNEQFF; j_call: TRBJ2-1; clone_size: .; d_call: TRBD1; v_call: TRBV5-1
cdr3_nt: TGTGCCAGCAGCCTGTGGCCCCAGCATTTT; cdr3_aa: CASSLWPQHF; j_call: TRBJ1-5; clone_size: .; d_call: .; v_call: TRBV11-3
cdr3_nt: TGTGCCAGCAGTAAACAGGGGATCACTGAAGCTTTCTTT; cdr3_aa: CASSKQGITEAFF; j_call: TRBJ1-1; clone_size: .; d_call: TRBD1; v_call: TRBV6-5
cdr3_nt: TGTGCCAGCAGTACGGGGGTCAAAAATTCACCCCTCCACTTT; cdr3_aa: CASSTGVKNSPLHF; j_call: TRBJ1-6; clone_size: .; d_call: .; v_call: TRBV27
cdr3_nt: TGTGCCAGCTCACTGCATTGGACAGTCTTGACCTACACTGAAGCTTTCTTT; cdr3_aa: CASSLHWTVLTYTEAFF; j_call: TRBJ1-1; clone_size: once; d_call: .; v_call: TRBV18
cdr3_nt: TGTGCCAGGGGACAGGACCGCTATGGCTACACCTTC; cdr3_aa: CARGQDRYGYTF; j_call: TRBJ1-2; clone_size: .; d_call: TRBD1; v_call: TRBV5-8
cdr3_nt: TGTGCCAGCAGTTACAGCCAGGACAGTTCGGGCACAGGCTACACCTTC; cdr3_aa: CASSYSQDSSGTGYTF; j_call: TRBJ1-2; clone_size: .; d_call: .; v_call: TRBV6-6
cdr3_nt: TGTGCCAGCAGCCAAGATCAAGTGGCGGATAACTATGGCTACACCTTC; cdr3_aa: CASSQDQVADNYGYTF; j_call: TRBJ1-2; clone_size: .; d_call: .; v_call: TRBV4-2
cdr3_nt: TGCGCCAGCAGCTTCAGTCCTAGCGGGGGGTCGACAGATACGCAGTATTTT; cdr3_aa: CASSFSPSGGSTDTQYF; j_call: TRBJ2-3; clone_size: .; d_call: TRBD2; v_call: TRBV5-1
cdr3_nt: TGCGCCAGCAGCTTGGCCGTGACAGCGACTCAAGAGACCCAGTACTTC; cdr3_aa: CASSLAVTATQETQYF; j_call: TRBJ2-5; clone_size: .; d_call: .; v_call: TRBV5-1
cdr3_nt: TGTGCCAGCAGCTTGTTTCAGGGATCGAAGGGTCAGCCCCAGCATTTT; cdr3_aa: CASSLFQGSKGQPQHF; j_call: TRBJ1-5; clone_size: .; d_call: .; v_call: TRBV5-6
cdr3_nt: TGTGCCAGCAGGCGGACAGGGAATCAGCCCCAGCATTTT; cdr3_aa: CASRRTGNQPQHF; j_call: TRBJ1-5; clone_size: once; d_call: TRBD1; v_call: TRBV6-1
cdr3_nt: TGTGCCAGCAGCTTAGACCCGCCGGACGAGCAGTACTTC; cdr3_aa: CASSLDPPDEQYF; j_call: TRBJ2-7; clone_size: .; d_call: .; v_call: TRBV7-2